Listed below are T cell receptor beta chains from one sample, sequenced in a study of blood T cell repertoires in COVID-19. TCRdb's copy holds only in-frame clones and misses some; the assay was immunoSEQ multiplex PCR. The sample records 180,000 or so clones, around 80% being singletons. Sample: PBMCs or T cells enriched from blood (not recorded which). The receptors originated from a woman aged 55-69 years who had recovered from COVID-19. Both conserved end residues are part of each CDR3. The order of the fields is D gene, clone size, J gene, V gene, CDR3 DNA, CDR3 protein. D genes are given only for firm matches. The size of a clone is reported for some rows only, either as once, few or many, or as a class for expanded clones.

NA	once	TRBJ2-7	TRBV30	TGTGCCTGGAGGTACAGCACCCTTCACGAGCAGTACTTC	CAWRYSTLHEQYF
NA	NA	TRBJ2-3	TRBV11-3	TGTGCCAGCAGCCGATCCGGGTCGACAGATACGCAGTATTTT	CASSRSGSTDTQYF
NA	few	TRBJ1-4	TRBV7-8	TGTGCCAGCAGCCCCCGGTGGGCAGATAATGAAAAACTGTTTTTT	CASSPRWADNEKLFF
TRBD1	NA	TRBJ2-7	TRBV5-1	TGCGCCAGCAGCTTGGATGGACAGGGGGCTTACGAGCAGTACTTC	CASSLDGQGAYEQYF
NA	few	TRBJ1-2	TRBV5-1	TGCGCCAGCAGCCCCGGGTCGGGGTTAGGCTACACCTTC	CASSPGSGLGYTF
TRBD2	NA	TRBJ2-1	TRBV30	TGTGCCTGCTCCCCGGGACTAGTCTTGAATGAGCAGTTCTTC	CACSPGLVLNEQFF
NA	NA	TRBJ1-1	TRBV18	TGTGCCAGCTCACTAATCGGGACAGAAGCTTTCTTT	CASSLIGTEAFF
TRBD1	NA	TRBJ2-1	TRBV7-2	TGTGCCAGCAGCTCGGACAGGCTCTCCTACAATGAGCAGTTCTTC	CASSSDRLSYNEQFF
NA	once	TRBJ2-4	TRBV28	TGTGCCAGCACCTCCGGGACACCGGTTTTTTTC	CASTSGTPVFF
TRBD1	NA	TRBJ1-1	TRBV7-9	TGTGCCAGCAGCCTGACAGGGCCTCCCTTCTTT	CASSLTGPPFF
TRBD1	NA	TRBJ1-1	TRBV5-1	TGCGCCAGCAGCCCCGGACAGGGGGACATTAAGGACACTGAAGCTTTCTTT	CASSPGQGDIKDTEAFF
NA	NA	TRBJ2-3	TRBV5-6	TGTGCCAGCAGCCCCGCAGGGAGCACAGATACGCAGTATTTT	CASSPAGSTDTQYF
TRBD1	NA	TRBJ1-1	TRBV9	TGTGCCAGCAGCGCCATGACAGGGTCGACTGAAGCTTTCTTT	CASSAMTGSTEAFF
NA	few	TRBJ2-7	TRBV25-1	TGTGCCAGCAGTGTGGGGGGCTCCTACGAGCAGTACTTC	CASSVGGSYEQYF
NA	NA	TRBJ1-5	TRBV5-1	TGCGCCAGCAGCGAACAGGGATCCAATCAGCCCCAGCATTTT	CASSEQGSNQPQHF
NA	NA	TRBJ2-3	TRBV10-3	TGTGCCATCAAACGGGGAACTAGCACAGATACGCAGTATTTT	CAIKRGTSTDTQYF
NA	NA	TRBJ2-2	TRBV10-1	TGCGCCAGCAGTGAGTCGTTAGTGGGGAGCCCCGGGGAGCTGTTTTTT	CASSESLVGSPGELFF
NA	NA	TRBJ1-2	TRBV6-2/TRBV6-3	TGTGCCAGCAGTCCCTTCGTAGTCCGGCCTAAGTCCCACGGAGGATTCGGAGGCTACACCTTC	CASSPFVVRPKSHGGFGGYTF
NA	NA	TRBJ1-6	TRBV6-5	TGTGCCAGCAGGATACGGGATCCTAATTCACCCCTCCACTTT	CASRIRDPNSPLHF
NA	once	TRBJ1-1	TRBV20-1	TGCAGTGCTAGTCCCCTCGGGGTAGTGAACACTGAAGCTTTCTTT	CSASPLGVVNTEAFF
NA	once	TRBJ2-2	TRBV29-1	TGCAGCGTTGCGTTCACCGGGGAGCTGTTTTTT	CSVAFTGELFF
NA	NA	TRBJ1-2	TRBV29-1	TGCAGCGTTGATTTTACAGATTCTATGGCCGGCTACACCTTC	CSVDFTDSMAGYTF
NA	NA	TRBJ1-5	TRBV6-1	TGTGCCAGCAGTACCGGGACTTTTACTTCCCAGCCCCAGCATTTT	CASSTGTFTSQPQHF
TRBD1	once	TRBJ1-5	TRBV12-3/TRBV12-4	TGTGCCAGCAGCAGGGACAGGAATCAGCCCCAGCATTTT	CASSRDRNQPQHF
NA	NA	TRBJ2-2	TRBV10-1	TGCGCCAGCAGTGAGTCGGGCTGGAACACCGGGGAGCTGTTTTTT	CASSESGWNTGELFF
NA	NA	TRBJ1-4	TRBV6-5	TGTGCCAGCAGTTCGTTTTTCGAAAAACTGTTTTTT	CASSSFFEKLFF
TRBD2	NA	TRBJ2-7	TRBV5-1	TGCGCCAGCAGCTCCTCTAGCGGGGGGGCCTGGTACGAGCAGTACTTC	CASSSSSGGAWYEQYF
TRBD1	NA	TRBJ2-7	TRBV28	TGTGCCAGCAGAGTCACCGGGACAGGGTTTTTCCACGAGCAGTACTTC	CASRVTGTGFFHEQYF
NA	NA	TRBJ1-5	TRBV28	TGTGCCAGCAGTTCAAGGCATACAGGGTATGGCAATCAGCCCCAGCATTTT	CASSSRHTGYGNQPQHF
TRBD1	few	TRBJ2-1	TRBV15	TGTGCCACCAGCAGAGATCGAGCAGGGGGCCGCGAGCAGTTCTTC	CATSRDRAGGREQFF
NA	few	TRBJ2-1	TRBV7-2	TGTGCCAGCAGCTTTAGGGGGGGGAATGAGCAGTTCTTC	CASSFRGGNEQFF
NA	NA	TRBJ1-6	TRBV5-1	TGCGCCAGCAGCTTGGGCCAGAATTCACCCCTCCACTTT	CASSLGQNSPLHF
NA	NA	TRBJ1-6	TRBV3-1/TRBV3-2	TGTGCCAGCAGCGGTACAGGGATCTATAATTCACCCCTCCACTTT	CASSGTGIYNSPLHF